One sample yielded the 20 T cell receptor beta chains listed below, sequenced in a study of blood T cell repertoires in COVID-19. Sequencing used immunoSEQ multiplex PCR; TCRdb keeps in-frame clones, though not all of them. The sample lists 100,000 to 150,000 clones, around 82% seen once, with about 6.3% in the top ten. Specimen: peripheral blood. All receptors come from an elderly man with active or convalescent COVID-19.

This chain uses TRBV6-6 with TRBJ1-2; D is possibly TRBD1 (6 bases). Trimming took off 6 bases at V and 4 bases at J, with 15 bases between the two ends. The CDR3 covers 14 residues. The germline gives CDR1 MNHNY, CDR2 SVGAGI (reference sequence). CDR3: CASRSGVQAYGYTF. Here the CDR3 DNA reads TGTGCCAGCAGGTCAGGGGTACAGGCCTATGGCTACACCTTC.

The V and J genes are TRBV24-1 and TRBJ2-1; D is unclear. Germline CDR1 and CDR2: KGHDR and SFDVKD. The CDR3 contains 12 residues. Trimming took off 3 bases at V and 8 bases at J, with 7 bases between the two ends. CDR3 loop: CATSDVYHEQFF. The CDR3 region has the DNA TGTGCCACCAGTGATGTTTATCATGAGCAGTTCTTC.

This clone came up once. The chain employs TRBV2 and TRBJ1-6; maybe TRBD1 (6 bases). Trimming took off 7 bases at V and 6 bases at J, with 13 bases between the two ends. This CDR3 has 14 residues. Germline-derived CDR1 and CDR2 are SNHLY and FYNNEI. The CDR3: CASIFRDINSPLHF. In DNA form, the CDR3 reads TGTGCCAGCATCTTCCGGGACATTAATTCACCCCTCCACTTT. Based on the CDR3 plus reference TRBV2 and TRBJ1-6, the full variable domain is EPEVTQTPSHQVTQMGQEVILRCVPISNHLYFYWYRQILGQKVEFLVSFYNNEISEKSEIFDDQFSVERPDGSNFTLKIRSTKLEDSAMYFCASIFRDINSPLHFGNGTRLTVT.

The rearrangement links TRBV3-1 (or the pseudogene TRBV3-2) to TRBJ2-7; D unclear. CDR3 length: 12 residues. The V gene lost 1 base and the J gene lost 5 bases, with 6 bases spanning the gap. Germline values: CDR1 LGHDT, CDR2 YNNKEL (reference sequence). CDR3 nucleotide sequence: TGTGCCAGCAGCCAAGTCGAGAACGAGCAGTACTTC. Translated: CASSQVENEQYF.

This rearrangement joins TRBV5-1 to TRBJ1-1; D is unresolved. The CDR3 length is 13 residues. Per germline, CDR1 SGHRS and CDR2 YFSETQ. V gave up 0 bases and J gave up 6 bases, with 9 bases separating them. In nucleotides, the CDR3 is TGCGCCAGCAGCTTGGGAGGTGGTGCTGAAGCTTTCTTT. Protein sequence: CASSLGGGAEAFF.

The chain has TRBV2 and TRBJ1-3; D call uncertain. CDR1 and CDR2 (germline): SNHLY, FYNNEI. CDR3 length: 13 residues. V lost 0 bases to trimming and J lost 7 bases, with 7 bases between them. CDR3 protein: CASSEAPGNTIYF. The DNA of the CDR3 is TGTGCCAGCAGTGAAGCGCCGGGGAACACCATATATTTT.

DNA for the CDR3: TGTGCCAGCATCGGTCAGGGCGCGTACGAGCAGTACTTC. Protein sequence: CASIGQGAYEQYF. This rearrangement joins TRBV28 to TRBJ2-7; D may be TRBD1 (5 bases). The germline V gene encodes CDR1 MDHEN and CDR2 SYDVKM. This CDR3 has 13 amino acids. V lost 7 bases to trimming and J lost 4 bases, with 14 bases between them.

To note about this clone: At one end, the junction sequence differs from germline, possibly due to a read error. V is TRBV6-5 and J is TRBJ1-2; no firm D call. CDR3 length: 13 amino acids. Germline CDR1 is MNHEY and CDR2 is SVGAGI. This chain's CDR3 is CASSDSDIGGYTF. The CDR3 bases are TGTGCCAGCAGTGACTCGGATATCGGGGGCTACACCTTC.

This chain connects TRBV9 to TRBJ1-3; D is possibly TRBD1 (6 bases). V was pared by 3 bases and J by 0 bases, with 7 bases between. The CDR3 runs to 14 residues. The germline V gene encodes CDR1 SGDLS and CDR2 YYNGEE. CDR3 protein: CASSEGVSGNTIYF. Written as DNA, the CDR3 is TGTGCCAGCAGCGAGGGGGTCTCTGGAAACACCATATATTTT. The full variable domain, its missing parts supplied by reference TRBV9 and TRBJ1-3, is DSGVTQTPKHLITATGQRVTLRCSPRSGDLSVYWYQQSLDQGLQFLIQYYNGEERAKGNILERFSAQQFPDLHSELNLSSLELGDSALYFCASSEGVSGNTIYFGEGSWLTVV.

A single count supports this clone. This chain links TRBV5-5 with TRBJ1-1; weak D call: TRBD1 (5 bases). Germline V gene sequence: CDR1 SGHKS, CDR2 YYEKEE (reference sequence). V shed 2 bases and J shed 3 bases, with 8 bases lying between them. CDR3 size: 13 residues. CDR3 loop: CASSFPGDTEAFF. CDR3 in DNA: TGTGCCAGCAGCTTCCCGGGGGACACTGAAGCTTTCTTT. Full variable domain (remainder filled in from reference TRBV5-5 and TRBJ1-1): DAGVTQSPTHLIKTRGQQVTLRCSPISGHKSVSWYQQVLGQGPQFIFQYYEKEERGRGNFPDRFSARQFPNYSSELNVNALLLGDSALYLCASSFPGDTEAFFGQGTRLTVV.

The chain uses TRBV29-1 and TRBJ2-2; TRBD1 matches 8 bases. CDR3 length: 12 amino acids. Germline V gives CDR1 SQVTM, CDR2 ANQGSEA. The ends lost 4 bases at V and 5 bases at J; junction bases unmatched: 0. CDR3 bases: TGCAGCGTTGGGGACAGGACCGGGGAGCTGTTTTTT. Amino acids: CSVGDRTGELFF.

This chain links TRBV4-1 with TRBJ1-5; a possible D gene is TRBD1 (5 bases). Germline CDR1 and CDR2: MGHRA and YSYEKL. The CDR3 is 17 residues long. With 0 bases removed from V and 0 bases from J, the gap between germline ends came to 12 bases. The CDR3 DNA sequence: TGCGCCAGCAGCCAAGAAGTCCCTCAGGGTAGCAATCAGCCCCAGCATTTT. This translates into CASSQEVPQGSNQPQHF.

CDR3 DNA: TGTGCCAGCAGTTTAATGGTTAGGGGAGAGCAGTACTTC. It encodes CASSLMVRGEQYF. This chain joins TRBV27 and TRBJ2-7, with D possibly TRBD1 on 5 matching bases. V was shortened by 2 bases and J by 7 bases, with 12 bases between the two germline ends. The germline V gene encodes CDR1 MNHEY and CDR2 SMNVEV (reference sequence). The CDR3 sequence is 13 residues long.

This clone came up once. The rearrangement uses TRBV13 and TRBJ2-7; no clear D. V was pared by 1 base and J by 1 base, with 20 bases between. The CDR3 covers 18 residues. CDR1 and CDR2 from the germline V gene are PRHDT and FYEKMQ (reference sequence). The CDR3 DNA sequence: TGTGCCAGCAGCTTAGTTGGCAGGATGTGGTCGGCATCCTACGAGCAGTACTTC. Its protein product is CASSLVGRMWSASYEQYF.

This rearrangement joins TRBV7-6 to TRBJ2-4; TRBD1 might be the D (6 bases). V dropped 5 bases and J dropped 1 base, with 18 bases sitting between them. The V gene's germline CDR1 is SGHVS and CDR2 FNYEAQ. The CDR3 covers 17 residues. CDR3 nucleotides: TGTGCCAGCAGCCCCTTACTAGGGGGAATTGCCAAAAACATTCAGTACTTC. Residues: CASSPLLGGIAKNIQYF.

The chain carries TRBV18 and TRBJ2-7; possibly TRBD1 for D (5 bases). CDR1 and CDR2 from the germline V gene are KGHSH and LQKENI. Trimming stripped 2 bases from V and 4 bases from J, with 12 bases between. This CDR3 spans 14 amino acids. The CDR3 loop reads CASSPGAGWYEQYF. CDR3 bases: TGTGCCAGCTCACCAGGGGCAGGTTGGTACGAGCAGTACTTC.

The V call is TRBV30, the J call TRBJ1-2; TRBD1 might be the D (6 bases). In germline, CDR1 is GTSNPN, CDR2 SVGIG (reference sequence). The CDR3 sequence is 11 residues long. V dropped 2 bases and J dropped 8 bases, with 9 bases sitting between them. In nucleotides, the CDR3 is TGTGCCTGGAGTTTACAGGGAGGCTACACCTTC. Translated: CAWSLQGGYTF. Together with reference TRBV30 and TRBJ1-2, the CDR3 gives the full variable domain: SQTIHQWPATLVQPVGSPLSLECTVEGTSNPNLYWYRQAAGRGLQLLFYSVGIGQISSEVPQNLSASRPQDRQFILSSKKLLLSDSGFYLCAWSLQGGYTFGSGTRLTVV.

This clone has more than one count but fewer than ten. The CDR3 reads CASSQGGDPLPFF. CDR3 DNA: TGCGCCAGCAGCCAAGGCGGCGACCCTTTGCCGTTCTTC. The gene calls are TRBV4-1 and TRBJ2-1; D gene unclear. The CDR3 sequence is 13 residues long. CDR1 MGHRA and CDR2 YSYEKL come from the germline V gene. Between the trimmed V and J ends, which lost 1 base and 15 bases, there was a span of 16 bases.

This clone came up a few times. The chain carries TRBV7-2 and TRBJ2-7; TRBD1 matches at 9 bases. Germline CDR1 is SGHTA and CDR2 is FQGNSA. The V and J ends lost 0 bases and 5 bases, in that order; junction bases with no gene match: 11. The length of the CDR3 is 17 residues. The CDR3 sequence is CASSLAGPHRGRDEQYF. CDR3 in DNA: TGTGCCAGCAGCTTAGCCGGACCTCACAGGGGGCGCGACGAGCAGTACTTC.

This sequence joins TRBV4-1 and TRBJ2-2, with TRBD1 matching over 10 bases. J lost 2 bases, V lost 3 bases, and 9 bases had no gene match. CDR3 length: 18 amino acids. Looked up from germline, CDR1 is MGHRA and CDR2 is YSYEKL. The CDR3: CASSHPTGGRLNTGELFF. In DNA form, the CDR3 reads TGCGCCAGCAGCCACCCGACAGGGGGCCGGCTAAACACCGGGGAGCTGTTTTTT.